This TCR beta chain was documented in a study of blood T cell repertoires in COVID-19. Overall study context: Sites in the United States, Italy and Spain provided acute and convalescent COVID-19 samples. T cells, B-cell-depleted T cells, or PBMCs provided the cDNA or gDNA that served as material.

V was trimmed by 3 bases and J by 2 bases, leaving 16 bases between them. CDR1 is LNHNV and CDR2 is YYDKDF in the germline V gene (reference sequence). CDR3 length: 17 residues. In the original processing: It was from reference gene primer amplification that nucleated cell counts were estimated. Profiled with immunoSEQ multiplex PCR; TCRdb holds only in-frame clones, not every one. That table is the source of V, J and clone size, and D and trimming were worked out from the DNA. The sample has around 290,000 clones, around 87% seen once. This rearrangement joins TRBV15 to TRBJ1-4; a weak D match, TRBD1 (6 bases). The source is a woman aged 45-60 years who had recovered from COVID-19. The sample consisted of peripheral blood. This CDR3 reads CATSRDLQGWTNEKLFF. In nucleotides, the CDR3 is TGTGCCACCAGCAGGGACTTACAGGGTTGGACTAATGAAAAACTGTTTTTT.